A selection of T cell receptor beta chains follows, all from one sample in a study of beta chain features in type 1 diabetes. The repertoire was sequenced with immunoSEQ multiplex PCR; TCRdb's copy has only in-frame clones and lacks some. This sample carries about 300,000 clones, approximately 12% of them seen once, and the ten largest clones take about 0.016%. Sequencing was performed on naive CD4+ T cells from blood. Source of these receptors: a woman in her late teens or twenties with type 1 diabetes. CDR3s include the opening cysteine and the closing phenylalanine or tryptophan. A D gene is named only where the DNA matches it firmly. Rows may omit the clone size; those that give it use once, few, many or a size class.

CDR3	DNA	D	V	size	J
CASSYYRENEQFF	TGTGCCAGCAGTTACTACAGGGAAAATGAGCAGTTCTTC	.	TRBV6-5	.	TRBJ2-1
CASSPPETVGTEAFF	TGTGCCAGCTCACCACCGGAGACAGTTGGCACTGAAGCTTTCTTT	.	TRBV18	.	TRBJ1-1
CASSSQGVGANVLTF	TGTGCCAGCAGTTCCCAAGGGGTAGGGGCCAACGTCCTGACTTTC	.	TRBV6-6	few	TRBJ2-6
CASSLTSGSYEQYF	TGCGCCAGCAGCTTAACTAGCGGATCCTACGAGCAGTACTTC	TRBD2	TRBV5-1	few	TRBJ2-7
CASSQGASGSTGELFF	TGCGCCAGCAGCCAGGGGGCTAGCGGGAGCACCGGGGAGCTGTTTTTT	TRBD2	TRBV4-3	few	TRBJ2-2
CAWSVWVRDSMGYTF	TGTGCCTGGAGTGTATGGGTTCGGGACAGCATGGGCTACACCTTC	TRBD1	TRBV30	.	TRBJ1-2
CASSQRRRGAYNEQFF	TGCGCCAGCAGCCAGCGTAGGCGGGGGGCTTACAATGAGCAGTTCTTC	TRBD2	TRBV4-3	.	TRBJ2-1
CASSLGLAGVGEQYF	TGTGCCAGCAGCTTGGGACTAGCGGGAGTAGGCGAGCAGTACTTC	TRBD2	TRBV5-4	.	TRBJ2-7
CAWSVWASGTDTQYF	TGTGCCTGGAGTGTATGGGCTAGCGGCACAGATACGCAGTATTTT	.	TRBV30	few	TRBJ2-3
CASGGGPGASTDTQYF	TGTGCCAGCGGCGGGGGACCGGGAGCTAGCACAGATACGCAGTATTTT	TRBD2	TRBV9	.	TRBJ2-3
CASSPETGAKTEAFF	TGTGCCAGCTCACCAGAAACAGGGGCGAAGACTGAAGCTTTCTTT	TRBD1	TRBV18	few	TRBJ1-1
CASSLSGSNQPQHF	TGCGCCAGCAGCTTGTCAGGGAGCAATCAGCCCCAGCATTTT	.	TRBV5-1	few	TRBJ1-5
CASSLEARGEAFF	TGTGCCAGCAGCTTAGAGGCGCGGGGTGAAGCTTTCTTT	.	TRBV7-9	.	TRBJ1-1
CASSLTGLGAEAFF	TGCGCCAGCAGCTTGACGGGACTTGGGGCTGAAGCTTTCTTT	.	TRBV5-1	.	TRBJ1-1
CASSVSLAGGPYEQYF	TGTGCCAGTAGTGTCTCACTAGCGGGAGGGCCCTACGAGCAGTACTTC	TRBD2	TRBV19	few	TRBJ2-7
CASSNSRVTNEKLFF	TGTGCCAGCAGTAACAGCCGTGTCACTAATGAAAAACTGTTTTTT	.	TRBV4-2	.	TRBJ1-4
CASSLESGFVVPGELFF	TGCGCCAGCAGCTTGGAGTCGGGTTTTGTGGTCCCCGGGGAGCTGTTTTTT	.	TRBV5-1	few	TRBJ2-2
CASSLIGGFGDEQFF	TGTGCCAGCAGTCTTATCGGGGGGTTTGGGGATGAGCAGTTCTTC	TRBD2	TRBV27	.	TRBJ2-1
CASSLASDTQYF	TGTGCCAGCAGCTTAGCCTCAGATACGCAGTATTTT	.	TRBV7-9	few	TRBJ2-3
CASSFVPGLAGMNNEQFF	TGTGCCAGCAGCTTCGTCCCGGGACTAGCGGGAATGAACAATGAGCAGTTCTTC	TRBD2	TRBV7-9	.	TRBJ2-1
CASSPRTGYDEQYF	TGTGCCAGCAGCCCCCGGACAGGGTATGACGAGCAGTACTTC	TRBD1	TRBV7-9	few	TRBJ2-7
CASSLLRDYSYNEQFF	TGTGCCAGTAGTCTCCTCCGGGACTACTCCTACAATGAGCAGTTCTTC	TRBD2	TRBV19	.	TRBJ2-1
CASKKRGLAGVLYNEQFF	TGCGCCAGCAAAAAGAGAGGACTAGCGGGAGTTCTCTACAATGAGCAGTTCTTC	TRBD2	TRBV5-1	.	TRBJ2-1
CASSPNRGDYTGELFF	TGTGCCAGCTCACCGAACAGGGGAGATTACACCGGGGAGCTGTTTTTT	TRBD1	TRBV18	.	TRBJ2-2
CSVARTGVNEKLFF	TGCAGCGTCGCCCGTACAGGGGTTAATGAAAAACTGTTTTTT	TRBD1	TRBV29-1	.	TRBJ1-4
CASSLEGQGPYEQYF	TGTGCCAGCAGCTTAGAGGGACAGGGCCCCTACGAGCAGTACTTC	TRBD1	TRBV7-3	few	TRBJ2-7
CASSPMTSGRRETQYF	TGTGCCAGCAGTCCAATGACTAGCGGGAGGCGGGAGACCCAGTACTTC	TRBD2	TRBV27	few	TRBJ2-5
CASSPQVNTEAFF	TGTGCCAGCAGCCCCCAGGTGAACACTGAAGCTTTCTTT	.	TRBV11-2	.	TRBJ1-1
CASSLSGGLAKNIQYF	TGCGCCAGCAGCTTGTCCGGAGGACTAGCCAAAAACATTCAGTACTTC	.	TRBV5-1	.	TRBJ2-4
CASKDRDFSYEQYF	TGTGCCAGTAAGGACAGGGACTTCTCCTACGAGCAGTACTTC	TRBD1	TRBV6-1	few	TRBJ2-7
CASIPGGAFYGYTF	TGTGCCAGCATCCCCGGGGGGGCGTTCTATGGCTACACCTTC	.	TRBV28	few	TRBJ1-2
CAWNTPNTEAFF	TGTGCCTGGAACACACCGAACACTGAAGCTTTCTTT	.	TRBV30	.	TRBJ1-1
CASSWTSSSDTQYF	TGTGCCAGCAGTTGGACTAGCAGCTCAGATACGCAGTATTTT	TRBD2	TRBV7-2	.	TRBJ2-3
CASSLAQGNEAFF	TGTGCCAGCAGCTTAGCGCAGGGTAATGAAGCTTTCTTT	.	TRBV7-9	few	TRBJ1-1
CASSLGGTGNYNEQFF	TGCGCCAGCAGCTTGGGAGGGACAGGGAATTACAATGAGCAGTTCTTC	TRBD1	TRBV5-1	few	TRBJ2-1
CASGSGTSGNYNEQFF	TGTGCTAGTGGTTCCGGGACTAGCGGGAATTACAATGAGCAGTTCTTC	TRBD2	TRBV12-5	few	TRBJ2-1
CASSQEGRSNYGYTF	TGCGCCAGCAGCCAAGAAGGGAGGAGTAACTATGGCTACACCTTC	.	TRBV4-3	few	TRBJ1-2
CAWSVKGGRDTQYF	TGTGCCTGGAGCGTGAAGGGAGGGCGGGATACGCAGTATTTT	TRBD2	TRBV30	.	TRBJ2-3
CASSIGTGGFNYGYTF	TGTGCCAGTAGTATCGGGACAGGGGGTTTTAACTATGGCTACACCTTC	TRBD1	TRBV19	few	TRBJ1-2
CASSVGQGTDTQYF	TGTGCCAGCAGCGTAGGTCAGGGCACAGATACGCAGTATTTT	.	TRBV9	.	TRBJ2-3
CASSKRGPEYNEQFF	TGTGCCAGCAGCAAAAGAGGGCCTGAGTACAATGAGCAGTTCTTC	.	TRBV11-3	few	TRBJ2-1
CASRASVNTGELFF	TGCGCCAGCCGGGCTAGCGTAAACACCGGGGAGCTGTTTTTT	.	TRBV5-1	.	TRBJ2-2
CASSQARSEAFF	TGTGCCAGCAGCCAAGCGCGTTCCGAAGCTTTCTTT	.	TRBV14	few	TRBJ1-1
CASSHPPGGSYEQYF	TGCGCCAGCAGCCACCCCCCCGGGGGCTCCTACGAGCAGTACTTC	.	TRBV4-1	.	TRBJ2-7
CASSLDSPMNTEAFF	TGTGCCAGCAGCTTGGACAGCCCCATGAACACTGAAGCTTTCTTT	.	TRBV5-4	few	TRBJ1-1
CAISLAGLSYEQYF	TGTGCCATCAGTCTAGCGGGACTCTCCTACGAGCAGTACTTC	TRBD2	TRBV10-3	few	TRBJ2-7
CASSVATGSYNEQFF	TGTGCCAGCAGCGTAGCTACGGGGTCCTACAATGAGCAGTTCTTC	.	TRBV9	few	TRBJ2-1
CASSPLGGSTDTQYF	TGTGCCAGCAGCCCCCTCGGGGGTAGCACAGATACGCAGTATTTT	.	TRBV7-8	.	TRBJ2-3
CASSPGTGARVHEKLFF	TGTGCCAGCAGCCCTGGGACAGGGGCCCGGGTACATGAAAAACTGTTTTTT	TRBD1	TRBV7-9	few	TRBJ1-4
CASRLAPSTDTQYF	TGTGCCAGCCGACTAGCGCCTAGCACAGATACGCAGTATTTT	TRBD2	TRBV6-5	.	TRBJ2-3
CASRTGGRDTQYF	TGTGCCAGCCGGACAGGTGGCCGAGATACGCAGTATTTT	TRBD1	TRBV28	few	TRBJ2-3
CASSQPRETQYF	TGTGCCAGCAGCCAACCGCGGGAGACCCAGTACTTC	.	TRBV5-4	.	TRBJ2-5
CASSLPQGFNYGYTF	TGTGCCAGTAGTTTACCGCAGGGGTTTAACTATGGCTACACCTTC	.	TRBV19	few	TRBJ1-2